This TCR beta chain was identified in a study of vaccination effects on CD4 cells after COVID-19. Pools of viral peptides were used by the ViraFEST assay to expand antigen-specific CD4+ T cells ahead of sequencing. Upon completion of approximately ten days in culture, CD4+ T cells were isolated. Vaccine recipients had no previous SARS-CoV-2 infection; their nucleocapsid antibodies were negative. As regards this clone: The antigen is not known.

The CDR3 is 14 amino acids. Germline lookup yields CDR1 KGHSH and CDR2 LQKENI. Trimming removed 4 bases at V and 4 bases at J, with 13 bases between. Sequencing was performed with immunoSEQ multiplex PCR; in TCRdb, only in-frame clones are kept and a portion is missing. The table lists about 41,000 clones, around 67% of them singletons. The source was CD4+ T cells from PBMCs cultured with HCoV-OC43 spike peptides, collected before COVID-19 vaccination. The subset here: HCoV-OC43 spike overlapping peptide pool stimulation. The chain couples TRBV18 to TRBJ1-2, with D perhaps TRBD1 (5 bases). The origin of this receptor is a human donor who received a COVID-19 vaccine. This CDR3 is CASSRQQVPYGYTF. In DNA, the CDR3 is TGTGCCAGCTCACGCCAACAGGTTCCCTATGGCTACACCTTC.